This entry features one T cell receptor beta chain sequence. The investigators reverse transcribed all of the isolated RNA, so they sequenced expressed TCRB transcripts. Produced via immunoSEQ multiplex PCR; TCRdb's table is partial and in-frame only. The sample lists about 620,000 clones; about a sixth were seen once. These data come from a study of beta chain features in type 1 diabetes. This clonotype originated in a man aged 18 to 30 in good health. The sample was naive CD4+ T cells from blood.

CDR3 bases: TGTGCCAGCAGCCATGGCGCAACTAATGAAAAACTGTTTTTT. It translates to CASSHGATNEKLFF. The V gene is TRBV5-4, the J gene TRBJ1-4; D unresolved. Trimming left V 4 bases short and J 0 bases short, with 7 bases between. This CDR3 is built from 14 residues. Germline V gene lookup returns CDR1 SGHNT and CDR2 YYREEE (reference sequence). The complete variable domain, with remaining parts taken from reference TRBV5-4 and TRBJ1-4, reads ETGVTQSPTHLIKTRGQQVTLRCSSQSGHNTVSWYQQALGQGPQFIFQYYREEENGRGNFPPRFSGLQFPNYSSELNVNALELDDSALYLCASSHGATNEKLFFGSGTQLSVL.